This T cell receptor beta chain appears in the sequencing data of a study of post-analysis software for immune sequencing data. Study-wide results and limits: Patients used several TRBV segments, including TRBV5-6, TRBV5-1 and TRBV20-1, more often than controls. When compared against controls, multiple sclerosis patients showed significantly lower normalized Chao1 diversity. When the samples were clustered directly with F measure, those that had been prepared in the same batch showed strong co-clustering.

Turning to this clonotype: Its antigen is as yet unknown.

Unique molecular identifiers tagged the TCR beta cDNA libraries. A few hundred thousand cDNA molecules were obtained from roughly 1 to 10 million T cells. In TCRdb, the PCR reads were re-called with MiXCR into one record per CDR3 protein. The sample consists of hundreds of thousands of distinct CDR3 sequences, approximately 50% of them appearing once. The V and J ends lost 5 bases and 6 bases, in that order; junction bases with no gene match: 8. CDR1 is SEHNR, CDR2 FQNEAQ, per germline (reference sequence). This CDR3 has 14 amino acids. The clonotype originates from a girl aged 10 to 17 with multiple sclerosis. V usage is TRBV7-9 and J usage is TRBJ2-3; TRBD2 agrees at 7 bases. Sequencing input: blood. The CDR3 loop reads CASSLSTSVDTQYF. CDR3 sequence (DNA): TGTGCCAGCAGCCTCAGTACTAGCGTCGATACGCAGTATTTT.